One sample yielded the 26 T cell receptor beta chains listed below, sequenced in a study of PD-1 blockade in mismatch repair-deficient tumors. Profiling relied on immunoSEQ multiplex PCR, and the TCRdb table lists in-frame clones only, not all of them. This table holds around 52,000 clones, roughly 80% found once. The sequencing used peripheral blood, collected 20 weeks after starting pembrolizumab. These TCRs come from an adult with mismatch repair-deficient cancer.

This sequence joins TRBV7-2 and TRBJ2-7; 11 positions agree with TRBD2. This CDR3 region has 14 residues. From germline, CDR1 is SGHTA and CDR2 FQGNSA. The trim removed 3 bases at V and 3 bases at J, leaving 1 base unmatched. CDR3 region: CASSLLAGGYEQYF. The CDR3 nucleotides read TGTGCCAGCAGCTTGCTAGCGGGAGGCTACGAGCAGTACTTC.

The chain carries TRBV7-2 and TRBJ1-5; TRBD1 agrees at 7 bases. CDR3 size: 14 residues. With V trimmed by 1 base and J by 4 bases, 1 base remained unmatched. Germline assignment: CDR1 SGHTA and CDR2 FQGNSA. In DNA form, the CDR3 reads TGTGCCAGCAGCTTAGAGACAGGGAATCAGCCCCAGCATTTT. Translated, it gives CASSLETGNQPQHF.

The rearrangement joins TRBV5-1 to TRBJ2-2, with D hard to call. The CDR3 sequence is 15 residues long. Per the germline V gene, CDR1 is SGHRS and CDR2 is YFSETQ. V was pared by 0 bases and J by 3 bases, with 9 bases between. This CDR3 is CASSLVRADTGELFF. CDR3 nucleotide sequence: TGCGCCAGCAGCTTGGTTAGGGCGGACACCGGGGAGCTGTTTTTT.

This clone was observed a few times. The J gene is TRBJ2-2, the V gene TRBV11-3; D remains ambiguous. The V gene lost 2 bases and the J gene lost 8 bases, with 6 bases spanning the gap. Germline loops: CDR1 SGHNT, CDR2 YENEEA. The length of the CDR3 is 12 residues. The CDR3, as DNA: TGTGCCAGCAGCTTAAGGTCGGGGGAGCTGTTTTTT. It specifies CASSLRSGELFF. Supplemented by reference TRBV11-3 and TRBJ2-2, the full variable domain reads EAGVVQSPRYKIIEKKQPVAFWCNPISGHNTLYWYLQNLGQGPELLIRYENEEAVDDSQLPKDRFSAERLKGVDSTLKIQPAELGDSAVYLCASSLRSGELFFGEGSRLTVL.

This clone was seen a few times. The chain carries TRBV19 and TRBJ2-7; TRBD1 agrees at 7 bases. The germline gives CDR1 LNHDA, CDR2 SQIVND (reference sequence). The junction had 3 bases not matched to a gene; V was cut back by 7 bases and J by 0 bases. This CDR3 is 13 amino acids long. The DNA for the CDR3 is TGTGCCAGTAAACGGGACAGCTCCTACGAGCAGTACTTC. It translates to CASKRDSSYEQYF.

In DNA form, the CDR3 reads TGTGCCAGCAGCTTAGTGACAGGGTGGATGAACACTGAAGCTTTCTTT. Encoded protein: CASSLVTGWMNTEAFF. The rearrangement uses TRBV7-8 and TRBJ1-1; TRBD1 aligns across 7 bases. V shed 1 base, J shed 0 bases, and the junction held 5 bases outside the gene matches. Germline values: CDR1 SGHVS, CDR2 FQNEAQ. This CDR3 has 16 amino acids.

V and J are TRBV7-6 and TRBJ2-7; D is unclear. CDR1 is SGHVS, CDR2 FNYEAQ, per germline. The CDR3 spans 13 residues. V was pared by 5 bases and J by 0 bases, with 8 bases between. The DNA of the CDR3 is TGTGCCAGCAGCCCATCAGCCTCCTACGAGCAGTACTTC. It codes for CASSPSASYEQYF.

CDR3 nucleotides: TGTGCCTCTCACGGGGAGAATGGCTACACCTTC. Translating gives CASHGENGYTF. The chain has TRBV30 and TRBJ1-2; D gene ambiguous. The germline CDR1 and CDR2 sequences are GTSNPN and SVGIG (reference sequence). The CDR3 covers 11 residues. V lost 7 bases to trimming and J lost 6 bases, with 12 bases between them.

This clone was observed once. V gene TRBV27 combines with J gene TRBJ1-1, with 9 bases lining up with TRBD1. CDR1 and CDR2 from the germline V gene are MNHEY and SMNVEV (reference sequence). V was clipped by 10 bases and J by 1 base; unmatched bases: 13. The CDR3 runs to 16 residues. The CDR3 DNA is TGTGCCACCCAAATCCCGGGACAGGGCCCGAACACTGAAGCTTTCTTT. Translated: CATQIPGQGPNTEAFF.

This chain joins TRBV2 and TRBJ1-1; 8 bases map to TRBD1. V gave up 4 bases and J gave up 4 bases; unmatched junction bases: 5. CDR1 is SNHLY and CDR2 is FYNNEI in the germline V gene. The CDR3 has 14 residues. DNA for the CDR3: TGTGCCAGCAGTGCGACAGGGGAGGGCACTGAAGCTTTCTTT. As protein: CASSATGEGTEAFF.

The chain is built from TRBV12-5 and TRBJ2-5; 7 bases align to TRBD2. CDR1 and CDR2 from the germline V gene are LGHNT and FRNRAP. V lost 6 bases, J lost 5 bases, and 6 bases stayed unmatched. This CDR3 is 13 amino acids long. CDR3 nucleotides: TGTGCTAGTGGCCGGGGGGAATTCGAGACCCAGTACTTC. It is translated as CASGRGEFETQYF.

V gene TRBV6-6 combines with J gene TRBJ2-7; D is undetermined. The CDR3 runs to 11 residues. V dropped 2 bases and J dropped 4 bases, with 3 bases sitting between them. Germline CDR1 reads MNHNY; CDR2 reads SVGAGI (reference sequence). The CDR3 nucleotides are TGTGCCAGCAGTTACGTGTACGAGCAGTACTTC. Translation gives CASSYVYEQYF.

The V call is TRBV19, the J call TRBJ1-2; 12 nucleotides agree with TRBD1. The germline gives CDR1 LNHDA, CDR2 SQIVND (reference sequence). V lost 5 bases to trimming and J lost 5 bases; unmatched junction nucleotides: 3. This CDR3 has 14 residues. For the CDR3, the DNA is TGTGCCAGTAGTGGGACAGGGGGCTCATATGGCTACACCTTC. Protein: CASSGTGGSYGYTF.

This chain links TRBV18 with TRBJ2-2; TRBD2 matches at 12 bases. CDR3 length: 16 residues. The J segment lost 4 bases and the V segment lost 3 bases, leaving 3 bases of the junction unmatched. Germline V gives CDR1 KGHSH, CDR2 LQKENI. For the CDR3, the DNA is TGTGCCAGCTCACCCGGGACTAGCGGGTTCACCGGGGAGCTGTTTTTT. Amino acids: CASSPGTSGFTGELFF.

The chain recombines TRBV7-9 with TRBJ2-1; 8 nucleotides match TRBD2. The germline gives CDR1 SEHNR, CDR2 FQNEAQ (reference sequence). The length of the CDR3 is 16 residues. The J segment lost 4 bases and the V segment lost 4 bases, leaving 9 bases of the junction unmatched. CDR3 loop: CASSSASGTRYNEQFF. CDR3 sequence (DNA): TGTGCCAGCAGCTCGGCCTCCGGGACTAGATACAATGAGCAGTTCTTC.

The chain has TRBV9 and TRBJ2-7; D is possibly TRBD1 or TRBD2 (5 bases each). Germline CDR1 reads SGDLS; CDR2 reads YYNGEE. V was cut by 1 base and J by 1 base, with 12 bases left in between. The CDR3 has 15 residues. CDR3 sequence: CASSVSGTHSYEQYF. The DNA of the CDR3 is TGTGCCAGCAGCGTAAGTGGGACCCATTCCTACGAGCAGTACTTC.

This rearrangement joins TRBV27 to TRBJ2-3, with 10 positions matching TRBD1. The length of the CDR3 is 14 residues. The V segment lost 7 bases and the J segment 4 bases; nucleotides outside the gene matches: 5. Germline CDR1 MNHEY, CDR2 SMNVEV (reference sequence). The CDR3 bases are TGTGCCAGCACCCGGGACAGGGGCGCAGATACGCAGTATTTT. Translation: CASTRDRGADTQYF.

As for this clone: An end of the junction does not agree with germline; a read error may underlie this. The chain uses TRBV7-7 and TRBJ2-1; 7 nucleotides agree with TRBD1. CDR3 size: 13 residues. Germline CDR1 and CDR2: SSHAT and FNYEAQ (reference sequence). CDR3 sequence reads: CASSQGVNNEQFF. DNA for the CDR3: TGTGCTAGCAGCCAGGGGGTAAACAATGAGCAGTTCTTC.

This clone showed up just once. The rearrangement uses TRBV7-9 and TRBJ2-6; D possibly corresponds to TRBD1 (6 bases). Germline V gene data show CDR1 as SEHNR and CDR2 as FQNEAQ (reference sequence). CDR3 length: 17 residues. Trimming removed 4 bases from V and 3 bases from J, with 16 bases in between. In DNA form, the CDR3 reads TGTGCCAGCAGCTCAAAAAACAGGGTGCTTGGGGCCAACGTCCTGACTTTC. Translating gives CASSSKNRVLGANVLTF.

Here the CDR3 reads CASRTGQGLYEQYF. In nucleotides, the CDR3 is TGCGCCAGCAGAACCGGACAGGGCTTGTACGAGCAGTACTTC. This sequence joins TRBV5-1 and TRBJ2-7; 8 bases are shared with TRBD1. This CDR3 is 14 amino acids long. CDR1 SGHRS and CDR2 YFSETQ come from the germline V gene. Unmatched junction bases numbered 8, after V lost 5 bases and J lost 4 bases.

There are a few counts of this clone. This sequence joins TRBV10-3 and TRBJ1-1; D is unclear. The CDR3 sequence is 15 residues long. The V gene's germline CDR1 is ENHRY and CDR2 SYGVKD. V was shortened by 6 bases and J by 1 base, with 15 bases between the two germline ends. CDR3 sequence: CAIRTNVGGNTEAFF. The CDR3, as DNA: TGTGCCATCAGGACGAACGTGGGCGGGAACACTGAAGCTTTCTTT.

The rearrangement uses TRBV6-5 and TRBJ2-3, with 9 bases fitting TRBD2. This CDR3 region has 16 residues. With V trimmed by 0 bases and J by 3 bases, 4 bases remained unmatched. Germline CDR1 reads MNHEY; CDR2 reads SVGAGI. As DNA, the CDR3 is TGTGCCAGCAGTTACTCGTCGCGGGAGGGAACAGATACGCAGTATTTT. The encoded protein is CASSYSSREGTDTQYF.

V is TRBV7-9 and J is TRBJ2-5; D uncertain. The CDR3 extends over 12 amino acids. Trimming took off 6 bases at V and 5 bases at J, with 10 bases between the two ends. Germline CDR1 SEHNR, CDR2 FQNEAQ (reference sequence). CDR3 coding DNA: TGTGCCAGCAGTCTTAACGTGGAGACCCAGTACTTC. This encodes CASSLNVETQYF.

The rearrangement links TRBV14 to TRBJ1-2, with D unclear. This CDR3 has 15 residues. V gave up 0 bases and J gave up 4 bases, with 12 bases separating them. The germline gives CDR1 SGHDN, CDR2 FVKESK. The CDR3 protein is CASSQEISGIYGYTF. The CDR3 DNA reads TGTGCCAGCAGCCAAGAAATCTCGGGGATCTATGGCTACACCTTC. The variable domain in full, completed from reference TRBV14 and TRBJ1-2, reads EAGVTQFPSHSVIEKGQTVTLRCDPISGHDNLYWYRRVMGKEIKFLLHFVKESKQDESGMPNNRFLAERTGGTYSTLKVQPAELEDSGVYFCASSQEISGIYGYTFGSGTRLTVV.

The genes are TRBV9 and TRBJ2-7; D not certain. Germline V gene lookup returns CDR1 SGDLS and CDR2 YYNGEE. The CDR3 is 13 amino acids. Trimming shortened V by 3 bases and J by 0 bases, and 7 bases separated the two germline ends. The CDR3 here is CASSARSSYEQYF. CDR3 nucleotides: TGTGCCAGCAGCGCAAGGAGCTCCTACGAGCAGTACTTC. Supplemented by reference TRBV9 and TRBJ2-7, the full variable domain reads DSGVTQTPKHLITATGQRVTLRCSPRSGDLSVYWYQQSLDQGLQFLIQYYNGEERAKGNILERFSAQQFPDLHSELNLSSLELGDSALYFCASSARSSYEQYFGPGTRLTVT.

This clone was observed at least ten times. The gene calls are TRBV5-6 and TRBJ2-7; unclear D gene. V lost 0 bases and J 2 bases, leaving 9 bases between the germline ends. Germline V gene sequence: CDR1 SGHDT, CDR2 YYEEEE. This CDR3 contains 14 residues. CDR3 nucleotide sequence: TGTGCCAGCAGCTTGGGGTCGGGCCCCTACGAGCAGTACTTC. Translation gives CASSLGSGPYEQYF.